Listed here is a single T cell receptor beta chain. The data were taken from a study of blood T cell repertoires in COVID-19. In the study overall: Samples representing acute and convalescent COVID-19 were sourced from the United States, Italy and Spain. Sources were T cells, B-cell-depleted T cells, or PBMCs; the material itself was cDNA or gDNA.

In the source study's methods: For nucleated cells, counts were estimated from reference gene primer amplification. Assay used: immunoSEQ multiplex PCR; TCRdb lists only in-frame clones, some missing. V, J and clone size are taken as reported in that table, and D and trimming were inferred from the DNA itself. This table holds approximately 170,000 clones, roughly 87% found once. The germline gives CDR1 MNHEY, CDR2 SVGAGI. V gave up 8 bases and J gave up 3 bases; unmatched junction bases: 6. This CDR3 comprises 15 residues. The receptor comes from a woman between 65 and 79 years old with COVID-19, enrolled during active disease. V usage is TRBV6-5 and J usage is TRBJ2-4, with TRBD2 identical over 11 bases. Sequenced: peripheral blood. CDR3 in DNA: TGTGCCAGCGGGACTAGCGGTGTTAACAAAAACATTCAGTACTTC. Its translation: CASGTSGVNKNIQYF.